The 8 T cell receptor beta chains listed next were all sequenced from one sample in a study of a mutant IDH1 vaccine in newly diagnosed glioma. Time point noted: week 23, last vaccination. Topical imiquimod accompanied each vaccine dose, which consisted of 300 ug of mutant IDH1 20-mer peptide. No antigen has been assigned to these receptors. Clones were sequenced by immunoSEQ multiplex PCR, and TCRdb holds only the in-frame ones, with some missing. The sample has about 81,000 clones; 65% to 90% are singletons. The sample in question was PBMCs, obtained from a glioma patient whose treatment included an IDH1 peptide vaccine. These receptors came from a man aged 30 to 39 with glioma. Some clones in this sample may be carry-over from other donors' samples.

The J gene is TRBJ1-5, the V gene TRBV20-1; D unclear. The CDR3 is 10 amino acids. Germline V gene lookup returns CDR1 DFQATT and CDR2 SNEGSKA (reference sequence). The V and J ends lost 4 bases and 11 bases respectively, with 9 bases between them. CDR3 residues: CSAIAGSQHF. The CDR3 DNA reads TGCAGTGCTATAGCGGGGTCCCAGCATTTT.

The chain combines TRBV4-2 with TRBJ2-1; 9 bases match TRBD1. The CDR3 extends over 18 amino acids. Per germline, CDR1 LGHNA and CDR2 YNFKEQ. With V trimmed by 1 base and J by 5 bases, 12 bases remained unmatched. CDR3 loop: CASSQALRGQGTHNEQFF. The CDR3 nucleotides are TGTGCCAGCAGCCAAGCCCTCCGGGGACAGGGAACACACAATGAGCAGTTCTTC.

The chain joins TRBV5-4 to TRBJ1-1, with D perhaps matching TRBD1 (5 bases). Germline lookup yields CDR1 SGHNT and CDR2 YYREEE (reference sequence). The CDR3 totals 14 residues. V lost 2 bases to trimming and J lost 0 bases, with 8 bases between them. The CDR3 bases are TGTGCCAGCAGCTTCGACAGAATGAACACTGAAGCTTTCTTT. Translation: CASSFDRMNTEAFF. Variable domain in full (rest from reference TRBV5-4 and TRBJ1-1): ETGVTQSPTHLIKTRGQQVTLRCSSQSGHNTVSWYQQALGQGPQFIFQYYREEENGRGNFPPRFSGLQFPNYSSELNVNALELDDSALYLCASSFDRMNTEAFFGQGTRLTVV.

V usage is TRBV9 and J usage is TRBJ1-1, with a tentative D call TRBD1 (5 bases). CDR1 and CDR2 (germline): SGDLS, YYNGEE. The germline V and J ends were trimmed by 7 bases and 5 bases, with 18 bases remaining between them. The CDR3 loop spans 14 amino acids. CDR3 DNA: TGTGCCAGCCAAAAAACCGGGGCTAGGACTGAAGCTTTCTTT. It yields the protein CASQKTGARTEAFF. Supplemented by reference TRBV9 and TRBJ1-1, the full variable domain reads DSGVTQTPKHLITATGQRVTLRCSPRSGDLSVYWYQQSLDQGLQFLIQYYNGEERAKGNILERFSAQQFPDLHSELNLSSLELGDSALYFCASQKTGARTEAFFGQGTRLTVV.

The CDR3 protein is CAWSVSSGNTIYF. In DNA, the CDR3 is TGTGCCTGGAGTGTAAGCTCTGGAAACACCATATATTTT. This rearrangement joins TRBV30 to TRBJ1-3, with no clear D. Trimming removed 0 bases from V and 0 bases from J, with 3 bases in between. Germline CDR1 reads GTSNPN; CDR2 reads SVGIG (reference sequence). The CDR3 runs to 13 residues.

This clone was found once. The V gene is TRBV11-3, the J gene TRBJ2-1; 9 nucleotides line up with TRBD2. J gave up 5 bases and V 6 bases, and 8 bases lay outside the gene matches. The CDR3 runs to 15 residues. CDR1 SGHNT and CDR2 YENEEA come from the germline V gene. The CDR3 region is CASSSTSGHNNEQFF. CDR3 in DNA: TGTGCCAGCAGTTCAACTAGCGGGCACAACAATGAGCAGTTCTTC.

This CDR3 reads CAWSVQENNGYTF. CDR3 nucleotide sequence: TGTGCCTGGAGTGTACAGGAGAACAATGGCTACACCTTC. The chain has TRBV30 and TRBJ1-2, with D possibly being TRBD1 (5 bases). Deletions cut 0 bases from V and 6 bases from J, with 11 bases between. The V gene's germline CDR1 is GTSNPN and CDR2 SVGIG (reference sequence). CDR3 length: 13 residues.

J is TRBJ2-3 and V is TRBV7-3, with 9 bases aligning to TRBD1. The CDR3 contains 14 residues. V trimming: 5 bases; J trimming: 4 bases; junction bases outside the gene matches: 4. From germline, CDR1 is SGHTA and CDR2 FQGTGA. CDR3 sequence: CASSRTGGADTQYF. CDR3 DNA sequence: TGTGCCAGCAGCCGTACAGGGGGCGCAGATACGCAGTATTTT. Variable domain in full (rest from reference TRBV7-3 and TRBJ2-3): GAGVSQTPSNKVTEKGKYVELRCDPISGHTALYWYRQSLGQGPEFLIYFQGTGAADDSGLPNDRFFAVRPEGSVSTLKIQRTERGDSAVYLCASSRTGGADTQYFGPGTRLTVL.